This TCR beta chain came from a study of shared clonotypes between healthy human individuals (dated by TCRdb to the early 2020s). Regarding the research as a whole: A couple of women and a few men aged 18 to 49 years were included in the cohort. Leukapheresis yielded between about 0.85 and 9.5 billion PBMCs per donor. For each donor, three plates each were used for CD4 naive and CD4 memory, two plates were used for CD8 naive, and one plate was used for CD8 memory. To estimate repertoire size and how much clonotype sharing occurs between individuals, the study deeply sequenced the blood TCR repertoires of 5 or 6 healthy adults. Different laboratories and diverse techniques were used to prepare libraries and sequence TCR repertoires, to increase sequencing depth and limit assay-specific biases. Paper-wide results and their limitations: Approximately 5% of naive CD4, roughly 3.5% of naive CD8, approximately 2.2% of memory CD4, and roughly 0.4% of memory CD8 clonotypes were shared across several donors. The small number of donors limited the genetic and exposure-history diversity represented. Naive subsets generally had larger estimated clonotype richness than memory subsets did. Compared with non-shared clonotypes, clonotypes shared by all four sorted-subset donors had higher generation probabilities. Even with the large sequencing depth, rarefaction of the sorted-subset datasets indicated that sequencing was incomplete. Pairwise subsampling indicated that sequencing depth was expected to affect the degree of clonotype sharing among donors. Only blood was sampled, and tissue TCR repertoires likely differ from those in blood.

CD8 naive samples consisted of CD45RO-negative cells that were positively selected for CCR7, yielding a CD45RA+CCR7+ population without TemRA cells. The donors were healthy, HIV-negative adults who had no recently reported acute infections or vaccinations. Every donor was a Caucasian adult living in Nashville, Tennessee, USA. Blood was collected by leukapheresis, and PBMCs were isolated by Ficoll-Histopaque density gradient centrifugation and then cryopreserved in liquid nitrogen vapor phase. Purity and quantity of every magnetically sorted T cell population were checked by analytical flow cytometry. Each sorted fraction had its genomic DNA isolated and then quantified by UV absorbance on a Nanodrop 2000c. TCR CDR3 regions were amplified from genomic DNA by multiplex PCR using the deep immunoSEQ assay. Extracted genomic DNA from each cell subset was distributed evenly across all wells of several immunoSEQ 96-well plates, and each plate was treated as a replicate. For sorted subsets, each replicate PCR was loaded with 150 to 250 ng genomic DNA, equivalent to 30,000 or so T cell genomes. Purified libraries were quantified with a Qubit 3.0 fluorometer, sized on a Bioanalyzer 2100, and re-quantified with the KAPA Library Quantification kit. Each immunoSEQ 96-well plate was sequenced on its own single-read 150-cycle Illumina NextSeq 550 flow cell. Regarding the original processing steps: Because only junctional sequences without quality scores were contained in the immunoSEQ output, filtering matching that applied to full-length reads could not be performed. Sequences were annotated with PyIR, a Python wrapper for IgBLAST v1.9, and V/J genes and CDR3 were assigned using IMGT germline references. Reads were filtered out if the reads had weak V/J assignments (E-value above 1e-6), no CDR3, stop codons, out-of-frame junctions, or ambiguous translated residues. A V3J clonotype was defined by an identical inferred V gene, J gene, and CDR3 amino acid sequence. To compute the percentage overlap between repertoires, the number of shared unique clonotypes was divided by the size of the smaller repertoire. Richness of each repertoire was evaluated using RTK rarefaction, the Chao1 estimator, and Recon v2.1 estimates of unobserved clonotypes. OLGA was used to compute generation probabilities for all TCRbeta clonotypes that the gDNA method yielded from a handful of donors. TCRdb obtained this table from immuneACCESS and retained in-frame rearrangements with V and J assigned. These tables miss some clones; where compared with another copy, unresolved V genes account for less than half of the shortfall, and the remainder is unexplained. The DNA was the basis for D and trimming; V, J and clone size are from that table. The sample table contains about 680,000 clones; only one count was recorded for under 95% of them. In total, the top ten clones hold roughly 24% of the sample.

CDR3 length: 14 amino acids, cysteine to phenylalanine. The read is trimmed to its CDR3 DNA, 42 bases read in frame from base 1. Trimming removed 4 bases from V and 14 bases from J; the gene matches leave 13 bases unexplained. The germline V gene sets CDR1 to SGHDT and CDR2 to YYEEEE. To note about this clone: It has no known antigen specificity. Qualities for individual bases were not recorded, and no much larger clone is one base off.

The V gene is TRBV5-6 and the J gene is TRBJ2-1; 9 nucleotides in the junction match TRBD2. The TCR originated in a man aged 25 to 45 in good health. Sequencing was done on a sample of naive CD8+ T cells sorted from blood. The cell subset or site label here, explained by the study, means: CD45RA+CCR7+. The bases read TGTGCCAGCAGCCCCGGGACTAGCCCAGCCGGGGAGTTCTTC. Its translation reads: CASSPGTSPAGEFF.